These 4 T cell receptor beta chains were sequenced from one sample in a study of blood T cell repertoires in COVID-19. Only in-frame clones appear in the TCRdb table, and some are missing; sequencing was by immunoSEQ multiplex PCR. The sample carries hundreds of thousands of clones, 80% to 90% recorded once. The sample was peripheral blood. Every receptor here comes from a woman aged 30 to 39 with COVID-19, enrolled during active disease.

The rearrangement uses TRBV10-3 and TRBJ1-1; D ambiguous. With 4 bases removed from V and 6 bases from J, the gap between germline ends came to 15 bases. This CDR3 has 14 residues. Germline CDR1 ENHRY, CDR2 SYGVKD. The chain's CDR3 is CAISGGAQSPEAFF. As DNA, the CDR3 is TGTGCCATCAGTGGCGGAGCCCAGTCCCCTGAAGCTTTCTTT.

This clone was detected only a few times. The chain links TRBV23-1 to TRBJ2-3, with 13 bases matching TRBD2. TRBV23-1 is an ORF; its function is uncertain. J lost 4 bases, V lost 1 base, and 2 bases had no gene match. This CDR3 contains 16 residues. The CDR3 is CASSQCGLAGADTQYF. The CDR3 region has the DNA TGCGCCAGCAGTCAATGCGGACTAGCGGGAGCAGATACGCAGTATTTT.

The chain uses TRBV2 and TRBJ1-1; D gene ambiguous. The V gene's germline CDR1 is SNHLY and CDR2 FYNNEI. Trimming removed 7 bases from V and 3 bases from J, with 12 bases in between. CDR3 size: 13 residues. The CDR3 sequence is CASTRVVYTEAFF. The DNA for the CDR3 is TGTGCCAGCACACGGGTAGTGTACACTGAAGCTTTCTTT.

The CDR3 loop reads CSVDKSAASGTQYF. The CDR3 nucleotides are TGCAGCGTTGACAAGTCGGCGGCTTCGGGGACCCAGTACTTC. This chain connects TRBV29-1 to TRBJ2-5; D not certain. V was shortened by 3 bases and J by 7 bases, with 18 bases between the two germline ends. This CDR3 is built from 14 residues. Germline V gene data show CDR1 as SQVTM and CDR2 as ANQGSEA.